The TCR beta chain described here comes from a study of regulatory T cells in long-lasting Graves disease. Study outcomes and limitations: Persistent-disease Graves' patients showed less TCR diversity than new cases.

This CDR3 is 16 amino acids long. After removal of 1 base from V and 5 bases from J, the junction contained 4 bases not matched to a gene. Per the germline V gene, CDR1 is LGHNA and CDR2 is YNFKEQ. This clonotype has only a few counts. Antigen: not known. This sample's time point: newly diagnosed GD, antithyroid drugs for less than 3 months. PBMCs were the source of the RNA used for TCR sequencing. Patients of an endocrinology department in Xi'an, China, were included. Relying on iRepertoire HTBI primers and Arm-PCR of CDR3 regions, the team built TCR beta libraries. TCRdb redid the calling of the multiplex PCR reads with MiXCR, one entry per CDR3 protein. The profile shows 500,000 or so distinct CDR3 sequences, 16% of them singletons. Separately, the same data were catalogued under a study of T cells in Graves' hyperthyroidism and ophthalmopathy. Per that study: Lactation, pregnancy, other autoimmune disease or uncontrolled infection led to exclusion of patients. It was a median about 7.1 months before onset that the model predicted ophthalmopathy.

The sequencing used peripheral blood mononuclear cells (PBMCs), collected at new diagnosis, from a patient treated with antithyroid drugs. The chain carries TRBV4-2 and TRBJ2-7; 14 positions match TRBD2. This clonotype originated in a man aged 40-55 years with Graves disease. The CDR3 loop reads CASSQGLAGGFDEQYF. CDR3 nucleotide sequence: TGTGCCAGCAGCCAAGGACTAGCGGGAGGGTTCGACGAGCAGTACTTC.